The clone carrying this T cell receptor (beta chain) has a single count. These data belong to a study of blood T cell repertoires in COVID-19. Whole-study context: Nucleic acid was either cDNA or gDNA, and it came from T cells, B-cell-depleted T cells, or PBMCs.

Profiling relied on immunoSEQ multiplex PCR, and the TCRdb table lists in-frame clones only, not all of them. The sample carries 400,000 to 500,000 clones, more than 70% recorded once. The CDR3 has 17 amino acids. V lost 0 bases to trimming and J lost 3 bases, with 17 bases between them. Germline values: CDR1 SGHRS, CDR2 YFSETQ. Sequenced material: PBMCs or T cells enriched from blood (not recorded which). This sequence originates from a woman younger than 35 who had been exposed to COVID-19. The chain is built from TRBV5-1 and TRBJ2-3; tentatively, D is TRBD2 (6 bases). CDR3 sequence (DNA): TGCGCCAGCAGCTTGGTGGGGGGTGATGGAGGAACAGATACGCAGTATTTT. This codes for CASSLVGGDGGTDTQYF.